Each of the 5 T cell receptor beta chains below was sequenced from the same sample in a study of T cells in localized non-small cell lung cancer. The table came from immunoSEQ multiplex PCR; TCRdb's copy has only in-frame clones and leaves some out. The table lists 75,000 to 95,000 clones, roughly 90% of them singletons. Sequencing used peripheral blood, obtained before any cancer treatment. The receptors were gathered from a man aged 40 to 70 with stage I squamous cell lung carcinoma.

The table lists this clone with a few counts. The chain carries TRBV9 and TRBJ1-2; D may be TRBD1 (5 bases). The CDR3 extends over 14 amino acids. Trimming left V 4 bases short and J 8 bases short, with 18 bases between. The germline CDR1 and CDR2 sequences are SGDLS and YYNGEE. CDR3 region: CASSFRSGAEGYTF. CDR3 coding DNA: TGTGCCAGCAGCTTCCGGAGTGGGGCAGAGGGCTACACCTTC.

The CDR3: CASRTTASYEQYF. The CDR3 DNA sequence: TGTGCCAGCAGGACGACAGCGAGCTACGAGCAGTACTTC. This chain uses TRBV27 with TRBJ2-7, with D perhaps matching TRBD1 (5 bases). The germline V gene has CDR1 MNHEY and CDR2 SMNVEV (reference sequence). CDR3 length: 13 amino acids. The V and J ends lost 6 bases and 3 bases respectively, with 12 bases between them.

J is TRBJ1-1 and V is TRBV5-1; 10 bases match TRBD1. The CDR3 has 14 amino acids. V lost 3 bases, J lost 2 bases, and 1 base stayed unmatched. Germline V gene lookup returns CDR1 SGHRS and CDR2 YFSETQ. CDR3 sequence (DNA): TGCGCCAGCAGCTGGACAGGGGGTAACACTGAAGCTTTCTTT. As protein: CASSWTGGNTEAFF.

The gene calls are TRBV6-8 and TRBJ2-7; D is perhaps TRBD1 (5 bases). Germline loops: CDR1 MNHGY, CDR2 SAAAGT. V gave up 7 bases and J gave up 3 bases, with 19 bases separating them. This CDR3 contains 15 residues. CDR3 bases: TGTGCCAGCACTCTAAGGACAAGGCCTGTCTACGAGCAGTACTTC. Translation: CASTLRTRPVYEQYF.

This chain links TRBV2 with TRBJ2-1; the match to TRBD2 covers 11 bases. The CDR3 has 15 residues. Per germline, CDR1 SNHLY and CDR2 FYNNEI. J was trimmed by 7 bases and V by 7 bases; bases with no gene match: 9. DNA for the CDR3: TGTGCCAGCAATTCCCTAGCGGGGGGAACGAATGAGCAGTTCTTC. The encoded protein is CASNSLAGGTNEQFF. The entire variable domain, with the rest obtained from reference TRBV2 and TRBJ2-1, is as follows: EPEVTQTPSHQVTQMGQEVILRCVPISNHLYFYWYRQILGQKVEFLVSFYNNEISEKSEIFDDQFSVERPDGSNFTLKIRSTKLEDSAMYFCASNSLAGGTNEQFFGPGTRLTVL.